This TCR beta chain was retrieved from a study of shared clonotypes between healthy human individuals. Study observations and caveats: Tissues were not sampled, only blood, and their repertoires likely differ. It was the few donors that limited the genetic and exposure-history diversity represented.

The repertoire was sequenced with immunoSEQ multiplex PCR; TCRdb's copy has only in-frame clones and lacks some. This sample has some 580,000 clones, with roughly 97% found just once. The CDR3 runs 18 residues. V trimming: 5 bases; J trimming: 0 bases; junction bases outside the gene matches: 8. Germline CDR1 is SGHTA and CDR2 is FQGTGA. With regard to this clone: The antigen remains unidentified.

CD4+ cells were split into CD45RA+ naive and CD45RA-negative memory subsets. The source is a woman in her thirties in good health. Sequenced: naive CD4+ T cells sorted from blood. Subset meaning: CD45RA+ positively selected. The V gene is TRBV7-3, the J gene TRBJ2-1, with 12 bases identical to TRBD2. Here the CDR3 reads CASSLGLAGKPSYNEQFF. The CDR3 nucleotides read TGTGCCAGCAGCCTGGGACTAGCGGGTAAACCCTCCTACAATGAGCAGTTCTTC. Supplemented by reference TRBV7-3 and TRBJ2-1, the full variable domain reads GAGVSQTPSNKVTEKGKYVELRCDPISGHTALYWYRQSLGQGPEFLIYFQGTGAADDSGLPNDRFFAVRPEGSVSTLKIQRTERGDSAVYLCASSLGLAGKPSYNEQFFGPGTRLTVL.